This TCR beta chain originates from a study of blood T cell repertoires in COVID-19. Study in general: Specimens from acute and convalescent COVID-19 originated in the United States, Italy and Spain. Sources were T cells, B-cell-depleted T cells, or PBMCs; the material itself was cDNA or gDNA.

This CDR3 spans 13 amino acids. Germline trimming cut 3 bases from V and 3 bases from J; bases unmatched to any gene: 5. Per germline, CDR1 GTSNPN and CDR2 SVGIG (reference sequence). The method was immunoSEQ multiplex PCR; TCRdb's version includes in-frame clones alone and lacks a portion of them. The sample contains 110,000 or so clones, 75% to 90% of which appear only once. This clonotype originated in a man in his 70s with active or convalescent COVID-19. V and J are TRBV30 and TRBJ2-7; 7 positions agree with TRBD1. The sequenced material came from peripheral blood. As DNA, the CDR3 is TGTGCCTGGAGGGGGACAGTCCACTACGAGCAGTACTTC. Its protein is CAWRGTVHYEQYF.